Listed here are 2 T cell receptor beta chains from one sample, sequenced in a study of cytomegalovirus exposure and HLA in healthy donors. PCR was performed using 60 Vbeta and 13 Jbeta primers. The method was immunoSEQ multiplex PCR; TCRdb's version includes in-frame clones alone and lacks a portion of them. The data contain about 130,000 clones, around 70% of them singletons. Sample: PBMCs. These receptors all stem from a man aged 25 to 40 in good health and CMV-seronegative.

The V call is TRBV7-9, the J call TRBJ1-5, with D perhaps TRBD1 (5 bases). Germline-derived CDR1 and CDR2 are SEHNR and FQNEAQ (reference sequence). This CDR3 has 15 amino acids. Trimming took 3 bases from V and 2 from J, leaving 11 bases between them. The CDR3, as DNA: TGTGCCAGCAGCTTGGACGACAGTGGCAATCAGCCCCAGCATTTT. Protein product: CASSLDDSGNQPQHF.

The chain is built from TRBV18 and TRBJ1-2; 8 positions match TRBD1. The germline V gene has CDR1 KGHSH and CDR2 LQKENI. Losses at the gene ends were 4 bases for V and 3 bases for J; bases not matched to a gene: 4. The CDR3 length is 14 residues. The DNA for the CDR3 is TGTGCCAGCTCACAGACAGGGGCCTACTATGGCTACACCTTC. This encodes CASSQTGAYYGYTF.